This TCR beta chain was found in a study of T cell responses to AZD1222 COVID-19 vaccine. This table comes from immunoSEQ multiplex PCR, and its TCRdb copy is limited to in-frame clones, with some not included. The sample gives tens of thousands of clones, roughly 85% of which show up once; around 19% is in the top ten. J gave up 1 base and V 7 bases, and 6 bases lay outside the gene matches. The CDR3 totals 14 residues. Germline loops: CDR1 SGHAT, CDR2 FQNNGV. Concerning this clone: Antigen: not known.

The study's findings and limits: Donors were largely white British and mainly female; clonal diversity was possibly underestimated. Spike as a whole was targeted by vaccine-associated CD4 TCRs, dominant at 160-218 and 743-854. Two doses of AZD1222 preceded a rise in Spike-specific TCR breadth and depth.

The source is an adult in good health. Sample: peripheral blood, taken on day 0 of AZD1222 vaccination. This chain links TRBV11-2 with TRBJ1-1; 7 positions match TRBD1. In nucleotides, the CDR3 is TGTGCCAGCACCCCACAGGGGCAGAACACTGAAGCTTTCTTT. Translated: CASTPQGQNTEAFF.